This T cell receptor (beta chain) was identified during a study of response to subunit inactivated influenza vaccine. The CDR3 loop spans 18 amino acids. The ends lost 1 base at V and 5 bases at J; junction bases unmatched: 11. Germline-derived CDR1 and CDR2 are LGHNA and YNFKEQ. TCRdb redid the calling of the RT-PCR reads with MiXCR, one entry per CDR3 protein. The sample lists 500,000 to 600,000 distinct CDR3 sequences; 16% were seen once. The receptor was isolated from a man between 50 and 75 years old who received an inactivated influenza vaccine. The sample was CD4+ T cells sorted from PBMCs, taken less than 30 months after vaccination. This sequence joins TRBV4-2 and TRBJ2-3, with 11 bases lining up with TRBD2. The CDR3 nucleotides read TGTGCCAGCAGCCAAGCCGATGGTAGCGGGGGGGCCGGAGATACGCAGTATTTT. It is translated as CASSQADGSGGAGDTQYF.